Listed here are 16 T cell receptor beta chains from one sample, sequenced in a study of OX40 agonist ivuxolimab in advanced cancers. Clones were read by immunoSEQ multiplex PCR, and TCRdb kept only the in-frame ones, dropping some. The sample has 30,000 to 45,000 clones; around nine tenths are singletons. The source material was CD4+ or CD8+ T cells sorted from blood, sampled in a trial of the OX40 agonist ivuxolimab. These receptors were collected from an adult with an advanced solid tumor such as melanoma, head and neck, liver or kidney cancer.

This clone was seen a single time. The chain employs TRBV6-5 and TRBJ1-4; D not resolved. Germline V CDR1 and CDR2: MNHEY, SVGAGI. Deletions cut 4 bases from V and 6 bases from J, with 9 bases between. The CDR3 loop spans 13 amino acids. DNA of the CDR3: TGTGCCAGCAGTTCGTTGGCATATGAAAAACTGTTTTTT. As protein: CASSSLAYEKLFF.

V and J are TRBV5-1 and TRBJ2-1; D remains ambiguous. From germline, CDR1 is SGHRS and CDR2 YFSETQ. The CDR3 is made up of 13 amino acids. Trimming pared 3 bases from V and 4 bases from J, leaving 8 bases between. CDR3 sequence: CASSSHGYNEQFF. Here the CDR3 DNA reads TGCGCCAGCAGCTCCCACGGGTACAATGAGCAGTTCTTC. Full variable domain (outside the CDR3, taken from reference TRBV5-1 and TRBJ2-1): KAGVTQTPRYLIKTRGQQVTLSCSPISGHRSVSWYQQTPGQGLQFLFEYFSETQRNKGNFPGRFSGRQFSNSRSEMNVSTLELGDSALYLCASSSHGYNEQFFGPGTRLTVL.

This sequence joins TRBV19 and TRBJ2-1; the D is unclear. The CDR3 sequence is 15 residues long. The ends were cut back, 5 bases at V and 5 bases at J, with 16 bases in the middle. Looked up from germline, CDR1 is LNHDA and CDR2 is SQIVND (reference sequence). CDR3 residues: CASSVGNRLHNEQFF. The DNA of the CDR3 is TGTGCCAGTAGTGTGGGGAATAGACTGCACAATGAGCAGTTCTTC.

The V gene is TRBV6-6, the J gene TRBJ2-1; TRBD2 agrees at 8 bases. V dropped 7 bases and J dropped 5; count of bases not matched to a gene: 7. This CDR3 is built from 14 residues. CDR1 MNHNY and CDR2 SVGAGI come from the germline V gene (reference sequence). Written as DNA, the CDR3 is TGTGCCAGCACCTTTACGGGAGGGAACAATGAGCAGTTCTTC. It translates to CASTFTGGNNEQFF.

The chain combines TRBV11-3 with TRBJ1-4, with TRBD1 matching over 10 bases. Unmatched junction bases numbered 13, after V lost 5 bases and J lost 13 bases. The germline CDR1 and CDR2 sequences are SGHNT and YENEEA. The CDR3 has 15 amino acids. CDR3 bases: TGTGCCAGCAGCCCTCGGACAGGGGGGGTCGAAGGACTGTTTTTT. Residues: CASSPRTGGVEGLFF.

This clone was seen only once. One end of the junction is discordant with germline, which a read error may explain. The chain employs TRBV19 and TRBJ1-5, with a tentative D call TRBD1 (6 bases). The CDR3 runs 15 residues. Germline assignment: CDR1 LNHDA and CDR2 SQIVND (reference sequence). CDR3 coding DNA: TGTGCCAGTAGTTTAGACAGGTATAGCAATCAGCCCCAGCATTTT. As protein: CASSLDRYSNQPQHF.

This chain connects TRBV9 to TRBJ1-5; D not certain. The CDR3 has 14 amino acids. Looked up from germline, CDR1 is SGDLS and CDR2 is YYNGEE. V was cut by 0 bases and J by 5 bases, with 9 bases left in between. The CDR3, as DNA: TGTGCCAGCAGCGTAGGCATCGACCATCAGCCCCAGCATTTT. It yields the protein CASSVGIDHQPQHF.

Here the CDR3 reads CASSESNSPLHF. The CDR3 DNA sequence: TGTGCCAGCAGCGAGTCGAATTCACCCCTCCACTTT. The V call is TRBV7-8, the J call TRBJ1-6; D not resolved. The CDR3 is 12 residues long. Germline CDR1 is SGHVS and CDR2 is FQNEAQ. V lost 5 bases and J 7 bases, leaving 6 bases between the germline ends.

This chain connects TRBV11-3 to TRBJ2-1; 7 positions match TRBD2. The germline CDR1 and CDR2 sequences are SGHNT and YENEEA. V gave up 4 bases and J gave up 10 bases; unmatched junction bases: 7. The CDR3 totals 13 residues. This CDR3 reads CASSSRTSQEQFF. The CDR3 DNA reads as TGTGCCAGCAGCTCTCGGACTAGTCAAGAGCAGTTCTTC.

This chain connects TRBV27 to TRBJ1-2; D is perhaps TRBD1 (5 bases). CDR3 length equals 14 residues. The V end lost 2 bases, the J end lost 2 bases, and 9 bases lay between the germline ends. CDR1 is MNHEY and CDR2 is SMNVEV in the germline V gene (reference sequence). The CDR3 sequence: CASSLGADNYGYTF. The CDR3 DNA is TGTGCCAGCAGTTTAGGGGCGGACAACTATGGCTACACCTTC.

This clone was detected only once. J is TRBJ2-4 and V is TRBV30, with a tentative D call TRBD2 (5 bases). V lost 3 bases, J lost 10 bases, and 16 bases lay in between. Germline V lookup: CDR1 GTSNPN, CDR2 SVGIG (reference sequence). The CDR3 length is 13 residues. CDR3 region: CAWSRVSGWIQYF. The CDR3 region has the DNA TGTGCCTGGAGCAGAGTCTCGGGGTGGATTCAGTACTTC.

This chain joins TRBV7-9 and TRBJ2-3; D call uncertain. The CDR3 totals 13 residues. Trimming shortened V by 6 bases and J by 1 base, and 8 bases separated the two germline ends. The germline CDR1 and CDR2 sequences are SEHNR and FQNEAQ (reference sequence). CDR3 in DNA: TGTGCCAGCAGACACAGAGGCACAGATACGCAGTATTTT. Translating it yields CASRHRGTDTQYF.

The chain recombines TRBV5-6 with TRBJ2-1; 11 bases match TRBD2. After removal of 0 bases from V and 0 bases from J, the junction contained 8 bases not matched to a gene. The length of the CDR3 is 19 residues. Germline V gene data show CDR1 as SGHDT and CDR2 as YYEEEE. The CDR3 coding sequence is TGTGCCAGCAGCTTGGCCCCACTAGCGGGGGAAAGCTCCTACAATGAGCAGTTCTTC. It specifies CASSLAPLAGESSYNEQFF.

The chain employs TRBV5-5 and TRBJ2-7, with 9 bases fitting TRBD2. V shed 4 bases, J shed 5 bases, and the junction held 10 bases outside the gene matches. This CDR3 spans 15 amino acids. Per germline, CDR1 SGHKS and CDR2 YYEKEE (reference sequence). CDR3 in DNA: TGTGCCAGCAGCCCCACGACTAGCGGAGGAAACGAGCAGTACTTC. It specifies CASSPTTSGGNEQYF.

V gene TRBV10-3 combines with J gene TRBJ1-2, with a weak D call TRBD1 (6 bases). The CDR3 sequence is 14 residues long. Per the germline V gene, CDR1 is ENHRY and CDR2 is SYGVKD. V lost 0 bases and J lost 6, with 11 bases in between. The CDR3, as DNA: TGTGCCATCAGTGAGTCGGTAGCAGGGGATGGCTACACCTTC. Protein sequence: CAISESVAGDGYTF.

The J gene is TRBJ2-7, the V gene TRBV11-3; D remains unclear. The CDR3 consists of 12 residues. Trimming shortened V by 5 bases and J by 4 bases, and 9 bases separated the two germline ends. Germline CDR1 is SGHNT and CDR2 is YENEEA. Here the CDR3 reads CASSTTEYEQYF. The CDR3 region has the DNA TGTGCCAGCAGCACCACAGAGTACGAGCAGTACTTC.